Listed here is a single T cell receptor beta chain. The antigen remains undetermined. The record originates from a study of T cells in localized non-small cell lung cancer. Whole-study findings and limits: Measurement of T cell clonality placed uninvolved adjacent lung highest, above the level in tumor. The appearance of a median roughly 53 of the top 100 tumor clones was seen in adjacent lung.

The table came from immunoSEQ multiplex PCR; TCRdb's copy has only in-frame clones and leaves some out. The data hold under 55,000 clones, with about three quarters observed a single time. The CDR3 length is 14 residues. Trimming cost V 4 bases and J 7 bases; bases outside gene matches: 7. Looked up from germline, CDR1 is KGHSH and CDR2 is LQKENI. The source was PBMCs, collected before any cancer treatment. The chain employs TRBV18 and TRBJ1-5; 7 bases agree with TRBD1. This TCR was sampled from a woman aged 35 to 75 with stage II lung adenocarcinoma. CDR3 DNA sequence: TGTGCCAGCTCACTCCAGGGGGGCGGGCAGCCCCAGCATTTT. It is translated as CASSLQGGGQPQHF.